This T cell receptor beta chain was sequenced for a study of CD8 T cells in ankylosing spondylitis. The study's findings and limits: Previously reported in reactive arthritis synovial fluid and blood were some of the motif variants. Seemingly characteristic of ankylosing spondylitis blood was a TCR beta motif consisting of about 8 highly homologous variants.

TCRdb called the 5' RACE reads again in MiXCR, with one record for every CDR3 protein. Of 500,000 to 550,000 distinct CDR3 sequences listed, approximately 12% are singletons. This clonotype appeared many times. The antigen is not known. This CDR3 has 15 residues. With V trimmed by 5 bases and J by 7 bases, 10 bases remained unmatched. Germline values: CDR1 SSHAT, CDR2 FNYEAQ (reference sequence). V is TRBV7-7 and J is TRBJ2-2; 7 bases align to TRBD2. Sequenced input: blood, either unsorted or a sorted T cell fraction (not recorded which). This sequence originates from a male donor with ankylosing spondylitis. This CDR3 is CASSAASTGGGELFF. CDR3 in DNA: TGTGCCAGCAGCGCTGCCTCGACGGGGGGCGGGGAGCTGTTTTTT.